A selection of T cell receptor beta chains follows, all from one sample in a study of T cells in Graves' hyperthyroidism and ophthalmopathy. Via MiXCR, TCRdb re-called the multiplex PCR reads, giving one row per CDR3 protein. Counted here are under 700,000 distinct CDR3 sequences, about 43% occurring once; the ten biggest clones make up nearly 8.5%. The sequenced material came from peripheral blood or thyroid tissue (not recorded which). The receptors shown here come from a woman younger than 30 with Graves' hyperthyroidism. The CDR3 runs from the conserved cysteine through the conserved F or W. D genes are given only for firm matches. The listing skips clone size in some rows; elsewhere it reads once, few, many or a size class.

TRBV20-1,many,.,TRBJ1-1,TGCAGTGCTAGTCTCCAAGACGGACGGGGAGCTTTCTTT,CSASLQDGRGAFF
TRBV6-4,.,.,TRBJ2-7,TGTGCCAGCAGTGCTAGAGATCCGGGACCCAGAGGTGTCGAGCAGTACTTC,CASSARDPGPRGVEQYF
TRBV7-9,once,.,TRBJ1-4,TGTGCCAGCAGCTTGCAGACAGAAAAACTGTTTTTT,CASSLQTEKLFF
TRBV7-9,.,TRBD1,TRBJ2-7,TGTGCCAGCAGCTGCCGGGACAGGGCCTACGAGCAGTACTTC,CASSCRDRAYEQYF
TRBV12-3/TRBV12-4,many,.,TRBJ1-2,TGTGCCAGCAGTGTCAGAAGGGAGAACTATGGCTACACCTTC,CASSVRRENYGYTF
TRBV11-1,.,TRBD2,TRBJ2-7,TGTGCCAGCAGCTCGGCGCAGCGGGAGGGCTACGAGCAGTACTTC,CASSSAQREGYEQYF
TRBV4-1,few,TRBD1,TRBJ1-2,TGCGCCAGCAGCATTGACAGGGTACCTGGCTACACCTTC,CASSIDRVPGYTF
TRBV6-5,many,.,TRBJ2-7,TGTGCCAGCAGTCAACCCGGGCGAAGCTCCTACGAGCAGTACTTC,CASSQPGRSSYEQYF
TRBV2,.,.,TRBJ2-7,TGTGCCAGCAACGGACATGGGTACGAGCAGTACTTC,CASNGHGYEQYF
TRBV12-3/TRBV12-4,few,.,TRBJ2-7,TGTGCCAGCAGCATAGGGACGGAGTCCTACGAGCAGTACTTC,CASSIGTESYEQYF
TRBV9,many,TRBD1,TRBJ1-2,TGTGCCAGCAGCCCAACAGGGGGTCGGGGCTACACCTTC,CASSPTGGRGYTF
TRBV15,many,.,TRBJ1-6,TGTGCCACCAGCAAGCCTCTAAATAATTCACCCCTCCACTTT,CATSKPLNNSPLHF
TRBV7-8,many,.,TRBJ1-3,TGTGCCAGCAGCCCACAACAAGGGGGGTCAGGAAACACCATATATTTT,CASSPQQGGSGNTIYF
TRBV5-6,few,.,TRBJ1-5,TGTGCCAGCAGCATGCAGGGTAACAGCAATCAGCCCCAGCATTTT,CASSMQGNSNQPQHF
TRBV29-1,.,TRBD1,TRBJ2-7,TGCAGCGCACTTGGACAGGGCTCTGGGATGATCTACGAGCAGTACTTC,CSALGQGSGMIYEQYF
TRBV9,.,TRBD1,TRBJ2-7,TGTGCCAGCAGGGAAGGACAGGGTCCCTACGAGCAGTACTTC,CASREGQGPYEQYF
TRBV29-1,.,.,TRBJ2-2,TGCAGCGTTAATGCCCGGTTTGGCACCGGGGAGCTGTTTTTT,CSVNARFGTGELFF
TRBV6-1,few,.,TRBJ1-5,TGTGCCAGCAGTTACTCAGGACAAAGAGGTCAGCCCCAGCATTTT,CASSYSGQRGQPQHF
TRBV7-9,.,.,TRBJ2-7,TGTGCCAGCAGCCAAGCAGGGCTGAGGTCCTACGAGCAGTACTTC,CASSQAGLRSYEQYF
TRBV20-1,.,TRBD2,TRBJ2-5,TGCAGTGCTAGAGTGTTAGCGGGGACGGAGACCCAGTACTTC,CSARVLAGTETQYF
TRBV7-6,.,.,TRBJ2-7,TGTGCCAGCAGCTCTGGGGATCCCTACGAGCAGTACTTC,CASSSGDPYEQYF
TRBV29-1,.,TRBD1,TRBJ1-5,TGCAGCGCCACCCCGGGACAGGGAACAAATCAGCCCCAGCATTTT,CSATPGQGTNQPQHF
TRBV10-3,many,.,TRBJ2-5,TGTGCCATCAGCCAGGTGGGGGGCCGGGAGACCCAGTACTTC,CAISQVGGRETQYF
TRBV15,many,.,TRBJ2-2,TGTGCCACCAGCAGAGAAGTAGGGGAGCTGTTTTTT,CATSREVGELFF
TRBV9,.,.,TRBJ2-2,TGTGCCAGCAGCTTCCCTGAACTGGGCGACACCGGGGAGCTGTTTTTT,CASSFPELGDTGELFF
TRBV20-1,.,.,TRBJ1-4,TGCAGTGCTAGAGATTTAGGAGGGGATGAAAAACTGTTTTTT,CSARDLGGDEKLFF
TRBV19,.,.,TRBJ1-5,TGTGCCAGTAGCGATTTCGCGGGAGACAGGAGTCAGCCCCAGCATTTT,CASSDFAGDRSQPQHF
TRBV7-6,.,.,TRBJ2-7,TGTGCCAGCAGCTACGCAAACGGCCACGGGCAGTACTTC,CASSYANGHGQYF
TRBV2,once,.,TRBJ2-7,TGTGTCAGCAGCTCGGGTCTCCCTTACGAGCAGTACTTC,CVSSSGLPYEQYF
TRBV12-3/TRBV12-4,few,TRBD1,TRBJ1-1,TGTGCCAGCAGCCCCGGGTGGGCCCAGGGGGGCACTGAAGCTTTCTTT,CASSPGWAQGGTEAFF
TRBV7-9,.,.,TRBJ1-4,TGTGCCAGCAGCCCTCGGAGGAGGACAACTAATGAAAAACTGTTTTTT,CASSPRRRTTNEKLFF
TRBV7-3,.,.,TRBJ2-2,TGTGCCAGCAGCCCCTCGTGGGGCACCGGGGAGCTGTTTTTT,CASSPSWGTGELFF
TRBV20-1,.,.,TRBJ2-5,TGCAGTGCTAGAGATCCGGACAGTCTATTCGCAGAGACCCAGTACTTC,CSARDPDSLFAETQYF
TRBV10-3,.,TRBD1,TRBJ1-1,TGTGCCATCAGTCCCACTGACAGGGGGCGCGGATTGAACACTGAAGCTTTCTTT,CAISPTDRGRGLNTEAFF
TRBV7-2,many,.,TRBJ1-1,TGTGCCAGCAGCTTCCAAGCGAACACTGAAGCTTTCTTT,CASSFQANTEAFF
TRBV24-1,.,.,TRBJ1-1,TGTGCCTTGACTGTCTCGAACACTGAAGCTTTCTTT,CALTVSNTEAFF
TRBV7-9,.,.,TRBJ1-1,TGTGCCAGCAGTCCCGCTAACACTGAAGCTTTCTTT,CASSPANTEAFF
TRBV5-1,.,.,TRBJ2-5,TGCGCCAGCAGCTTGGGGGCCGAGCAAGAGACCCAGTACTTC,CASSLGAEQETQYF
TRBV25-1,.,.,TRBJ1-4,TGTGCCAGCAGCTTAAGCCAGGGGAATAATGAAAAACTGTTTTTT,CASSLSQGNNEKLFF
TRBV7-6,many,TRBD1,TRBJ1-2,TGTGCCAGCAGCTTAGTAGGGGGCAGCTATGGCTACACCTTC,CASSLVGGSYGYTF
TRBV25-1,.,.,TRBJ1-4,TGTGCCAGCAGTTCTCGGCCCAATGAAAAACTGTTTTTT,CASSSRPNEKLFF
TRBV6-6,few,TRBD1,TRBJ2-7,TGTGCCAGCACGCCGGGACAGAACTACGAGCAGTACTTC,CASTPGQNYEQYF
TRBV2,few,.,TRBJ2-5,TGTGCCAGCTCGGCGGGGAGTCAAGAGACCCAGTACTTC,CASSAGSQETQYF
TRBV2,.,.,TRBJ2-7,TGTGCCAGCAGTGCGACGGAGCCCTACGAGCAGTACTTC,CASSATEPYEQYF
TRBV10-3,few,.,TRBJ1-1,TGTGCCAGCAGTGCAAATCCAGGGGTCACTGAAGCTTTCTTT,CASSANPGVTEAFF